The rows below give T cell receptor beta chains drawn from one sample of a study of neurological immune-mediated disorders. One entry per CDR3 protein, called by TCRdb with MiXCR from the 5' RACE reads. The table lists about 49,000 distinct CDR3 sequences, 9% to 10% of them singletons. The sequencing input was PBMCs. The source is a woman aged 35 to 49 in good health. The CDR3 runs from the conserved cysteine through the conserved F or W. A D gene is named only where the DNA matches it firmly. Some rows mark clone size as missing; the rest say once, few, many or name a class of expanded clone.

V gene,D gene,J gene,clone size,CDR3 protein,CDR3 DNA
TRBV27,NA,TRBJ2-7,many,CASSVGTSASYEQYF,TGTGCCAGCAGCGTCGGGACATCGGCCTCCTACGAGCAGTACTTC
TRBV11-1,NA,TRBJ2-3,few,CASSGGAGTQYF,TGTGCCAGCAGCGGGGGGGCTGGTACGCAGTATTTT
TRBV6-2/TRBV6-3,TRBD2,TRBJ2-7,many,CASSALAGASYEQYF,TGTGCCAGCAGCGCGCTAGCGGGGGCATCCTACGAGCAGTACTTC
TRBV7-2,TRBD1,TRBJ1-3,many,CASSFAPTGGSGNTIYF,TGTGCCAGCAGCTTTGCCCCGACAGGGGGCTCTGGAAACACCATATATTTT
TRBV27,TRBD1,TRBJ1-2,many,CASSFRTGGPYGYTF,TGTGCCAGCAGTTTCCGGACAGGAGGACCCTATGGCTACACCTTC
TRBV7-3,TRBD1,TRBJ2-7,many,CASSLLMGQDYEQYF,TGTGCCAGCAGCTTATTGATGGGACAGGACTACGAGCAGTACTTC
TRBV15,NA,TRBJ2-2,many,CATSRDPITGPGELFF,TGTGCCACCAGCAGAGACCCAATTACAGGGCCCGGGGAGCTGTTTTTT
TRBV7-3,TRBD2,TRBJ2-1,many,CASSELAGGYNEQFF,TGTGCCAGCAGCGAACTAGCGGGGGGTTACAATGAGCAGTTCTTC
TRBV5-1,NA,TRBJ2-3,many,CASSYTGPPAPDTQYF,TGCGCCAGCAGCTACACAGGGCCCCCCGCCCCAGATACGCAGTATTTT
TRBV7-2,NA,TRBJ1-2,many,CASSLGRGGYGYTF,TGTGCCAGCAGCTTAGGGCGGGGTGGCTATGGCTACACCTTC
TRBV24-1,NA,TRBJ2-1,many,CATSDPVGGRSYNEQFF,TGTGCCACCAGTGACCCCGTGGGGGGTAGGTCCTACAATGAGCAGTTCTTC
TRBV20-1,NA,TRBJ2-1,many,CSASDGNEQFF,TGCAGTGCTAGCGATGGCAATGAGCAGTTCTTC
TRBV6-1,TRBD1,TRBJ2-7,NA,CASSEGTGGYDEQYF,TGTGCCAGCAGTGAGGGGACAGGGGGCTATGACGAGCAGTACTTC
TRBV4-1,NA,TRBJ2-7,many,CASSSARDNSYEQYF,TGCGCCAGCAGCTCCGCCCGGGACAACTCCTACGAGCAGTACTTC
TRBV12-3/TRBV12-4,NA,TRBJ1-5,many,CASSFRGSNQPQHF,TGTGCCAGCAGTTTTAGGGGGTCCAATCAGCCCCAGCATTTT
TRBV6-2/TRBV6-3,NA,TRBJ2-7,many,CASSFRRDPAWEQYF,TGTGCCAGCAGTTTCCGCCGGGACCCGGCGTGGGAGCAGTACTTC
TRBV6-5,NA,TRBJ2-6,many,CASKSGSGANVLTF,TGTGCCAGCAAATCAGGGTCTGGGGCCAACGTCCTGACTTTC
TRBV5-1,NA,TRBJ2-2,many,CASSLAGSLLSNTGELFF,TGCGCCAGCAGCTTGGCAGGCAGCCTGCTATCGAACACCGGGGAGCTGTTTTTT
TRBV7-6,NA,TRBJ1-6,many,CASSSGAGSNNSPLHF,TGTGCCAGCAGTTCCGGTGCAGGCTCCAATAATTCACCCCTCCACTTT
TRBV10-3,NA,TRBJ2-2,many,CAISTGTSTGELFF,TGTGCCATCAGTACCGGGACATCCACCGGGGAGCTGTTTTTT
TRBV2,NA,TRBJ1-5,many,CASSSQNNQPQHF,TGTGCCAGCAGTTCACAGAACAATCAGCCCCAGCATTTT
TRBV5-1,TRBD1,TRBJ2-7,many,CASSLRTGEFYEQYF,TGCGCCAGCAGCTTGAGAACAGGGGAATTTTACGAGCAGTACTTC
TRBV12-3/TRBV12-4,NA,TRBJ1-3,many,CASSFLQGNTIYF,TGTGCCAGCAGTTTCCTACAGGGAAACACCATATATTTT
TRBV20-1,NA,TRBJ2-7,many,CSAIEAGGYEQYF,TGCAGTGCCATAGAGGCTGGCGGCTACGAGCAGTACTTC
TRBV6-5,NA,TRBJ1-2,many,CASSYRPAEGYTF,TGTGCCAGCAGTTACCGTCCAGCCGAGGGCTACACCTTC
TRBV12-3/TRBV12-4,TRBD2,TRBJ2-3,many,CASSRTSGGYTQYF,TGTGCCAGCAGTCGGACTAGCGGGGGATATACGCAGTATTTT
TRBV6-2/TRBV6-3,NA,TRBJ1-1,many,CASTQWNEAFF,TGTGCCAGCACCCAATGGAATGAAGCTTTCTTT
TRBV10-3,NA,TRBJ1-2,many,CAISDARGGYTF,TGTGCCATCAGTGATGCCAGGGGTGGCTACACCTTC
TRBV4-3,NA,TRBJ1-2,many,CASSQRTTGYGYTF,TGCGCCAGCAGCCAGCGTACGACGGGTTATGGCTACACCTTC
TRBV4-3,NA,TRBJ2-7,many,CASSQGVRYEQYF,TGCGCCAGCAGCCAGGGGGTCAGATACGAGCAGTACTTC
TRBV19,NA,TRBJ2-1,many,CASTRDYNEQFF,TGTGCCAGTACTAGGGATTACAATGAGCAGTTCTTC
TRBV5-1,TRBD2,TRBJ2-1,many,CASSLSGGLAVNEQFF,TGCGCCAGCAGCTTGTCGGGGGGACTAGCGGTTAATGAGCAGTTCTTC
TRBV20-1,TRBD2,TRBJ2-3,many,CSAWELAGESTDTQYF,TGCAGTGCTTGGGAACTAGCGGGGGAGAGCACAGATACGCAGTATTTT
TRBV6-2/TRBV6-3,TRBD1,TRBJ2-1,many,CASSYRQGSRAEQFF,TGTGCCAGCAGTTACCGACAGGGGTCGAGGGCTGAGCAGTTCTTC
TRBV6-5,NA,TRBJ2-3,many,CASRPEGTSTDTQYF,TGTGCCAGCAGACCGGAGGGTACTAGCACAGATACGCAGTATTTT
TRBV12-3/TRBV12-4,NA,TRBJ1-1,NA,CASSLAGVWNTEAFF,TGTGCCAGCAGTTTAGCAGGGGTCTGGAACACTGAAGCTTTCTTT
TRBV5-1,TRBD2,TRBJ2-1,many,CASSLRGGGRRAYNEQFF,TGCGCCAGCAGCCTCCGCGGGGGCGGGAGGAGGGCCTACAATGAGCAGTTCTTC
TRBV10-3,NA,TRBJ2-5,many,CAISESTVLQETQYF,TGTGCCATCAGTGAGTCGACAGTCCTCCAAGAGACCCAGTACTTC
TRBV6-5,NA,TRBJ2-7,many,CASVGGPPYEQYF,TGTGCCAGCGTCGGGGGTCCTCCCTACGAGCAGTACTTC
TRBV27,NA,TRBJ1-5,many,CASSLSEYQPQHF,TGTGCCAGCAGTTTGTCCGAATATCAGCCCCAGCATTTT
TRBV18,NA,TRBJ2-5,many,CASSPEVETQYF,TGTGCCAGCTCACCAGAGGTAGAGACCCAGTACTTC
TRBV6-1,NA,TRBJ1-2,many,CASSEGGSHGYTF,TGTGCCAGCAGTGAAGGGGGATCCCATGGCTACACCTTC
TRBV10-3,TRBD1,TRBJ1-1,few,CAISETGGRRTEAFF,TGTGCCATCAGTGAGACAGGGGGCCGCAGAACTGAAGCTTTCTTT
TRBV19,NA,TRBJ1-2,NA,CASSAPRDIGSGYTF,TGTGCCAGTAGTGCCCCTCGGGACATCGGAAGTGGCTACACCTTC
TRBV10-3,NA,TRBJ2-5,many,CASRPGRQETQYF,TGTGCCAGCAGACCCGGAAGGCAAGAGACCCAGTACTTC